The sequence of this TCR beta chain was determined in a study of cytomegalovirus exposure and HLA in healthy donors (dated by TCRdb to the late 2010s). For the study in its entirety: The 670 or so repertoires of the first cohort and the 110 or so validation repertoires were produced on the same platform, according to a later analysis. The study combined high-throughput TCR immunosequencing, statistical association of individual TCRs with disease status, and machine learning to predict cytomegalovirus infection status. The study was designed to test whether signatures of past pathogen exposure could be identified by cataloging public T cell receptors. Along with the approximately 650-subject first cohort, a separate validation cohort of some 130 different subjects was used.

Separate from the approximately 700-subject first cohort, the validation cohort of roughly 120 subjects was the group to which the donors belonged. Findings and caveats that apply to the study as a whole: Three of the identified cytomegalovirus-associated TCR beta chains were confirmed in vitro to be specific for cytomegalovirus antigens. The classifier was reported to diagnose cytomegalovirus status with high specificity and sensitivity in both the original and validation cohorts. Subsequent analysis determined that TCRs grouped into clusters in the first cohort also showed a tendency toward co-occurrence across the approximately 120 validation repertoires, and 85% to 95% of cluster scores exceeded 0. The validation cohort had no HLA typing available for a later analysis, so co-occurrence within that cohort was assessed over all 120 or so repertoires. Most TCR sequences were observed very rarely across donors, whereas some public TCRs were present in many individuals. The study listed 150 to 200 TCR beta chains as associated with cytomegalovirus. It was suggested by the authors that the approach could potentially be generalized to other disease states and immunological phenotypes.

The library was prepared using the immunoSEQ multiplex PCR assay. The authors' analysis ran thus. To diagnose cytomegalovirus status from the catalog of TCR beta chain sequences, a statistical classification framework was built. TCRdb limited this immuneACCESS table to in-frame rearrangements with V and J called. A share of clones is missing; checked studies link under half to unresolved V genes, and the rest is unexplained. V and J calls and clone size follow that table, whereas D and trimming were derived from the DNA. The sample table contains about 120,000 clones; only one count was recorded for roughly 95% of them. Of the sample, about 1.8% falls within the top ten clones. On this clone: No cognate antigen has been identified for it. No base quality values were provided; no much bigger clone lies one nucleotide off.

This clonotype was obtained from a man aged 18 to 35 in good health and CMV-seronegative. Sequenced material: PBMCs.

The CDR3 sequence is CASSYPPGLAGATDTQYF. The sequenced DNA: TGTGCCAGCAGCTATCCCCCGGGACTAGCGGGAGCGACAGATACGCAGTATTTT. The chain joins TRBV7-6 to TRBJ2-3; 14 bases in the middle match TRBD2. CDR1 SGHVS and CDR2 FNYEAQ are derived from the germline V gene. The CDR3 covers 18 residues, taking in both the cysteine and the phenylalanine. The only DNA kept is the CDR3, 54 bases in frame from the first base. Compared with germline, V lacks 4 bases and J lacks 3 bases; bases without a gene match: 9.